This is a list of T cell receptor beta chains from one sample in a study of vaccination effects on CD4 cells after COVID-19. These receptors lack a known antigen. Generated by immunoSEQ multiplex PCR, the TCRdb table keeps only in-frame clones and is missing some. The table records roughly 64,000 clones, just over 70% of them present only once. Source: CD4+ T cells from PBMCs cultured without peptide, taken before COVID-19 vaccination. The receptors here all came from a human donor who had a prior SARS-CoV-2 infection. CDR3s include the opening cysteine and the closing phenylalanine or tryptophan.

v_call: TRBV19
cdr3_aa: CASSLRDEQYF

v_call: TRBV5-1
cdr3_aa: CASSLDHNTEAFF

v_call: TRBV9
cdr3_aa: CASSAGLAGAETQYF

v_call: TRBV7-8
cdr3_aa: CASSLVRSGNTIYF

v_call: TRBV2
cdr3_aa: CASSDRQGGNTIYF

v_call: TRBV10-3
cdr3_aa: CAISESGRLAGSYEQYF

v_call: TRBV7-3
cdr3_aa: CASSSSSTDTQYF

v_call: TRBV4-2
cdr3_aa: CASSQVSGTGNTIYF

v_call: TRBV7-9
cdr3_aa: CASSTRDRDEQFF

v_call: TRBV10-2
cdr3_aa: CASNKGMLYEQYF

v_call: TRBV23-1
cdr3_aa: CASSLTGPYEQYF

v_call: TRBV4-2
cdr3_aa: CASSQEFVLGLAGSRETQYF

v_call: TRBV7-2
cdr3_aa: CASSVRGYTGELFF

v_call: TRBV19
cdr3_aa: CASSPGQGRSGANVLTF

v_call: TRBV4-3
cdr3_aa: CASSQDVRENSPLHF

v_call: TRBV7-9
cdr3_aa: CASSPLGYYGYTF

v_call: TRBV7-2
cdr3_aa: CASSLDRITGELFF

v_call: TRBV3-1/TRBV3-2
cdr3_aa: CASSRGQDGNQPQHF

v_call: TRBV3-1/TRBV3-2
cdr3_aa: CASSLYGTRIDTQYF

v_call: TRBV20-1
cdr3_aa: CSASQDRPGEQYF

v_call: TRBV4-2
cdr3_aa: CASSHREIQETQYF

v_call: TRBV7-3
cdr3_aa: CASSLGPIYEQYF

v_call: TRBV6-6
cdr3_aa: CASSYWSGGNQPQHF

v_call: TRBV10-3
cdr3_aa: CAISSLAGRNEQFF

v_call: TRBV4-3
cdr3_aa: CASSQDWDTEKLFF

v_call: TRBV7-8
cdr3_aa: CASSLEAGGFYEQFF

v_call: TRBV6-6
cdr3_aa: CASSPSLGTQYF

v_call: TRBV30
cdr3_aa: CAWSVTGGGEKLFF

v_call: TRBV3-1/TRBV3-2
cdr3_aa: CASSQKTLQGGQYF

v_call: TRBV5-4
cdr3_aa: CASSLDTTYEQYF

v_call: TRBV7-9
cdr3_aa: CASSSRRGGGDEQYF

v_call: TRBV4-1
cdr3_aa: CASSHTGTENTEAFF

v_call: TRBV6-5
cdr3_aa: CASSYSDRRDGYTF

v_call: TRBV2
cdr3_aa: CASSDFLAGVGETQYF

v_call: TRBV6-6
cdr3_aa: CASEGAKGKFFF

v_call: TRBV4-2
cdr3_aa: CASSRAPLAEANTGELFF

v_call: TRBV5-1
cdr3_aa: CASSLAGSSYEQYF

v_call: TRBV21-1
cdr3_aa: CASSKRGRGGLQDTQYF

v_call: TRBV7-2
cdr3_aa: CASSLGRDHSYEQYF

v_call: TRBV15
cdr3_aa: CATSNRGDGELFF

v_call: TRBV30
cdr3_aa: CAWTSYNSPLHF